A selection of T cell receptor beta chains follows, all from one sample in a study of shared clonotypes between healthy human individuals. The repertoire was sequenced with immunoSEQ multiplex PCR; TCRdb's copy has only in-frame clones and lacks some. The sample contains approximately 500,000 clones, approximately 80% of which appear only once. The material sequenced was PBMCs. All receptors come from a woman between 40 and 50 years old in good health. Some clones in this sample may be carry-over from other donors' samples. Each CDR3 is given without its conserved first and last residue. Each record gives: J gene, D gene, V gene, CDR3 protein. D genes are given only for firm matches.

j_gene: TRBJ2-7; d_gene: TRBD1; v_gene: TRBV6-5; CDR3aa: ASTSDRRSYEQY
j_gene: TRBJ2-1; d_gene: -; v_gene: TRBV7-9; CDR3aa: ASSLAHRANYNEQF
j_gene: TRBJ1-2; d_gene: -; v_gene: TRBV30; CDR3aa: AWSRQATYGYT
j_gene: TRBJ1-4; d_gene: TRBD1; v_gene: TRBV4-2; CDR3aa: ASRDRANEKLF
j_gene: TRBJ1-1; d_gene: -; v_gene: TRBV7-2; CDR3aa: ASSSSGHGTEAF
j_gene: TRBJ2-7; d_gene: -; v_gene: TRBV7-3; CDR3aa: ASSPHGDEQY
j_gene: TRBJ1-5; d_gene: -; v_gene: TRBV28; CDR3aa: ASSLFGSGWRGDNQPQH
j_gene: TRBJ2-1; d_gene: -; v_gene: TRBV7-2; CDR3aa: ASSLYVLDNEQF
j_gene: TRBJ2-1; d_gene: TRBD1; v_gene: TRBV19; CDR3aa: ASRATRGQGYGNEQF
j_gene: TRBJ2-5; d_gene: TRBD1; v_gene: TRBV28; CDR3aa: ASSLETGGLETQY
j_gene: TRBJ1-5; d_gene: TRBD1; v_gene: TRBV15; CDR3aa: ATSRDADRGNQPQH
j_gene: TRBJ2-7; d_gene: TRBD1; v_gene: TRBV5-1; CDR3aa: ASSPTGQGSYEQY
j_gene: TRBJ2-1; d_gene: TRBD2; v_gene: TRBV28; CDR3aa: ASSSPSSGRTKGQF